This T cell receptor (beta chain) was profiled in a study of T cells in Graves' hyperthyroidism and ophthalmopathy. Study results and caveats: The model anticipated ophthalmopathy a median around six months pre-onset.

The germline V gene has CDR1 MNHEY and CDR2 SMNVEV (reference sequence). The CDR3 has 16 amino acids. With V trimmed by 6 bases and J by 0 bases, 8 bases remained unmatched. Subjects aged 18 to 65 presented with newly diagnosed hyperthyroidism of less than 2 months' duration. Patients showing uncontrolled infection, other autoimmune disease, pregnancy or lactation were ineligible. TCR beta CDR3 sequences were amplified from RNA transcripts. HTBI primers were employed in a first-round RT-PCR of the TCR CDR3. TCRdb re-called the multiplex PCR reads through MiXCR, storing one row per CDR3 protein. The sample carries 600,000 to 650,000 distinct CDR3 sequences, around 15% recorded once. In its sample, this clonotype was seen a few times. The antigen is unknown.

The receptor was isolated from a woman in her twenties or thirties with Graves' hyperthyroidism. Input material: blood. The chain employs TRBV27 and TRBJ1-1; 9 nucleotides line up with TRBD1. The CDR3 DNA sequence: TGTGCCAGCAGATACATCGGACAGGGGATGAACACTGAAGCTTTCTTT. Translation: CASRYIGQGMNTEAFF.